This T cell receptor beta chain was sequenced for a study of blood T cell repertoires in COVID-19. On the study more broadly: COVID-19 samples collected from the United States, Italy and Spain covered acute and convalescent phases. From T cells, B-cell-depleted T cells, or PBMCs came the material, which was cDNA or gDNA.

Patients of the Seattle cohort, enrolled during active infection, were followed longitudinally. Germline CDR1 SGHDT, CDR2 YYEEEE. The CDR3 is made up of 15 amino acids. V gave up 2 bases and J gave up 2 bases, with 10 bases separating them. Under the authors' procedure: Estimation of nucleated cell counts relied on the amplification of reference gene primers. Profiling relied on immunoSEQ multiplex PCR, and the TCRdb table lists in-frame clones only, not all of them. That table supplies the V and J calls and clone size; D and trimming were determined from the DNA. The table has some 170,000 clones, 81% seen once; the top ten hold 11%.

The TCR was taken from a woman between 40 and 50 years old with COVID-19, enrolled during active disease. Sequencing was performed on peripheral blood. The J gene is TRBJ2-2, the V gene TRBV5-6, with D hard to call. The CDR3 protein is CASSFRSGNTGELFF. CDR3 DNA sequence: TGTGCCAGCAGCTTCAGATCGGGTAACACCGGGGAGCTGTTTTTT.